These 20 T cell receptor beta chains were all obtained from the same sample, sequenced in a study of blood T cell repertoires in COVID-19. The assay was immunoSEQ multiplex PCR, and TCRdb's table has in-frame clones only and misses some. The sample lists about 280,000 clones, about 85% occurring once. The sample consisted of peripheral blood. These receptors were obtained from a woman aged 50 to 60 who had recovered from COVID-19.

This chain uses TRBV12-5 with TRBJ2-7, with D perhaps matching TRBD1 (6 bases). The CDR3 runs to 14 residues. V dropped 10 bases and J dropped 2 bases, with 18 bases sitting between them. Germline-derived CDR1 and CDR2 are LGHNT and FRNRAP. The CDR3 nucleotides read TGTGCTACCCGACGGACAGAGGGACCCTACGAGCAGTACTTC. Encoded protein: CATRRTEGPYEQYF.

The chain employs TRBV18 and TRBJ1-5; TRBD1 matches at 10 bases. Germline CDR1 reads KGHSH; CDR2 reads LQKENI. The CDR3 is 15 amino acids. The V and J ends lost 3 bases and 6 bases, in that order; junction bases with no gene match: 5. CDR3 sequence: CASSPTGGAGQPQHF. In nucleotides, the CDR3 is TGTGCCAGCTCACCGACAGGGGGCGCAGGTCAGCCCCAGCATTTT.

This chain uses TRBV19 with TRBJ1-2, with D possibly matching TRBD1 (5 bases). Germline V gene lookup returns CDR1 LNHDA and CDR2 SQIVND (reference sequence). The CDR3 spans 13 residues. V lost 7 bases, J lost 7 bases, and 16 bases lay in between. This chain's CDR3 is CASTSWGGVGYTF. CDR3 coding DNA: TGTGCCAGTACCTCTTGGGGGGGAGTTGGCTACACCTTC.

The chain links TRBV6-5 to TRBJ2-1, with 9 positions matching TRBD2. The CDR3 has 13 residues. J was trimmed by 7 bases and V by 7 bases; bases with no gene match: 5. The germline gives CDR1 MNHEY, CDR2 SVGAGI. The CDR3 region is CASIAGEGNEQFF. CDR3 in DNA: TGTGCCAGCATAGCGGGGGAGGGTAATGAGCAGTTCTTC.

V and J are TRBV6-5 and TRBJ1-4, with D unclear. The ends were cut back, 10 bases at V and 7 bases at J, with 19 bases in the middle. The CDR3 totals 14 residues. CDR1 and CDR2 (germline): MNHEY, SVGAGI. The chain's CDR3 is CATHAAGFGEKLFF. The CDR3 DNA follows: TGTGCCACCCACGCCGCGGGGTTTGGTGAAAAACTGTTTTTT.

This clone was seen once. The CDR3 DNA follows: TGTGCCAGCAGCCGGGACAGCGGAGCACAGCAGTACTTC. Protein sequence: CASSRDSGAQQYF. The J gene is TRBJ2-7, the V gene TRBV7-3; 7 bases are shared with TRBD1. CDR1 and CDR2 from the germline V gene are SGHTA and FQGTGA. V shed 5 bases, J shed 8 bases, and the junction held 9 bases outside the gene matches. This CDR3 is 13 amino acids long. The full variable domain, rest sourced from reference TRBV7-3 and TRBJ2-7, is GAGVSQTPSNKVTEKGKYVELRCDPISGHTALYWYRQSLGQGPEFLIYFQGTGAADDSGLPNDRFFAVRPEGSVSTLKIQRTERGDSAVYLCASSRDSGAQQYFGPGTRLTVT.

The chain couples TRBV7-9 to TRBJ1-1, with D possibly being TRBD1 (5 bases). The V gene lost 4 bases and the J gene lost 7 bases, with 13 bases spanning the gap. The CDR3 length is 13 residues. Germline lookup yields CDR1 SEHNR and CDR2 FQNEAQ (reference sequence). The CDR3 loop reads CASSSQGWFEAFF. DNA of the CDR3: TGTGCCAGCAGCTCCCAGGGTTGGTTTGAAGCTTTCTTT.

The CDR3 DNA reads as TGTGCCAGCAGAATGCAGGGACACTCCTACGAGCAGTACTTC. Translating it yields CASRMQGHSYEQYF. V is TRBV27 and J is TRBJ2-7; perhaps TRBD1 as D (6 bases). V lost 6 bases and J lost 0, with 12 bases in between. CDR1 and CDR2 (germline): MNHEY, SMNVEV (reference sequence). The CDR3 loop spans 14 amino acids.

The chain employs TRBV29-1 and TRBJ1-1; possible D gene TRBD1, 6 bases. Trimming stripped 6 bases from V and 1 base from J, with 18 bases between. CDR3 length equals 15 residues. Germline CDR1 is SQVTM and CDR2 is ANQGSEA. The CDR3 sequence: CSVDEAGHKNTEAFF. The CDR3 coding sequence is TGCAGCGTAGATGAAGCGGGACACAAGAACACTGAAGCTTTCTTT.

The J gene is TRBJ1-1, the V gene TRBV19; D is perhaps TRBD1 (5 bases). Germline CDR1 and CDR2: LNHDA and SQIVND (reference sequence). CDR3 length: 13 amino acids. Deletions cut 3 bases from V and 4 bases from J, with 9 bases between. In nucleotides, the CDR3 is TGTGCCAGTAGTATGGGGGGGAGCACTGAAGCTTTCTTT. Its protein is CASSMGGSTEAFF.

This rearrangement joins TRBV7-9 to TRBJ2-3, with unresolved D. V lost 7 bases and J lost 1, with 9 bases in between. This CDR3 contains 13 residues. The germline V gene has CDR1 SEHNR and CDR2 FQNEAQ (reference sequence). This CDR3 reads CASTPQGTDTQYF. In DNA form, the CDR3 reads TGTGCCAGCACCCCCCAGGGCACAGATACGCAGTATTTT.

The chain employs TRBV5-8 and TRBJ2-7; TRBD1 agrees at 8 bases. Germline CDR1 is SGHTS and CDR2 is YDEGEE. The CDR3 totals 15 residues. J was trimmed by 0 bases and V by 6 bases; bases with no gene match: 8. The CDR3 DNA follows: TGTGCCAGCAACCAAGGGACAGGAAGCTCCTACGAGCAGTACTTC. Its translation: CASNQGTGSSYEQYF.

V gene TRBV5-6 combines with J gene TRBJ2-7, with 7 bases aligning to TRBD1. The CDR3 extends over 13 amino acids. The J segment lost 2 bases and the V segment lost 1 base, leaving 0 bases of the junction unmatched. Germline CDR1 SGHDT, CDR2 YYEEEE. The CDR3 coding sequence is TGTGCCAGCAGCTTGACAGGGGCCTACGAGCAGTACTTC. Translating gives CASSLTGAYEQYF.

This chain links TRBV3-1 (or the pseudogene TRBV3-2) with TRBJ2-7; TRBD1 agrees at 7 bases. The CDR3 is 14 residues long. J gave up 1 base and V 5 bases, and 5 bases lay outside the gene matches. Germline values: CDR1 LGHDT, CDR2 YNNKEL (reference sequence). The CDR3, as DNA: TGTGCCAGCAGCTCGAGGACAGGATCCTACGAGCAGTACTTC. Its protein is CASSSRTGSYEQYF.

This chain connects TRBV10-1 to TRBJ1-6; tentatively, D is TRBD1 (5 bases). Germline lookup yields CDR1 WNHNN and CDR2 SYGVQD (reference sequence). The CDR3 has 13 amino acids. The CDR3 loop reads CPWGDGDNSPLHF. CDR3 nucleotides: TGCCCATGGGGCGACGGAGATAATTCACCCCTCCACTTT.

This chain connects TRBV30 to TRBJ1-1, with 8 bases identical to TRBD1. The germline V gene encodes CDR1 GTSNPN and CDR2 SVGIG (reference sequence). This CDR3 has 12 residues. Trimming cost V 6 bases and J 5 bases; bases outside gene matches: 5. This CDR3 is CACRGQVTEAFF. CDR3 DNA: TGTGCCTGTAGGGGACAGGTAACTGAAGCTTTCTTT.

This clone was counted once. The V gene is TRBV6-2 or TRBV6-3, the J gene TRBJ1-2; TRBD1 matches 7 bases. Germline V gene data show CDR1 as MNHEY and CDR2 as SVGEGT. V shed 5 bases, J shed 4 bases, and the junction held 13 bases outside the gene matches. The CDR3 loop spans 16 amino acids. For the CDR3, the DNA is TGTGCCAGCAGTCTTTTCCGGGACAGCTCTCTCTATGGCTACACCTTC. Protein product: CASSLFRDSSLYGYTF.

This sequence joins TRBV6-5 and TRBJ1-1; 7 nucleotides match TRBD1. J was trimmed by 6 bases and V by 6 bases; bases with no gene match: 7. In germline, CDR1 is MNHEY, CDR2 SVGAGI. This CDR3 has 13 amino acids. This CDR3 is CASSKGQRAEAFF. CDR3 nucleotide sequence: TGTGCCAGCAGCAAGGGACAGAGGGCTGAAGCTTTCTTT.

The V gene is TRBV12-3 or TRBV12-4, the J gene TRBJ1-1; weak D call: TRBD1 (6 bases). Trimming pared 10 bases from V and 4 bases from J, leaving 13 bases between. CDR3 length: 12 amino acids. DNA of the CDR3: TGTGCCACCTCGAGGGGGGGCACTGAAGCTTTCTTT. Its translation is CATSRGGTEAFF.

CDR3 bases: TGTGCCAGCAGTAATAGAGACAGCCAGCCCCAGCATTTT. It is translated as CASSNRDSQPQHF. The rearrangement joins TRBV6-5 to TRBJ1-5, with D perhaps matching TRBD1 (5 bases). The ends were cut back, 5 bases at V and 7 bases at J, with 12 bases in the middle. Germline values: CDR1 MNHEY, CDR2 SVGAGI. The CDR3 contains 13 residues.